The T cell receptor beta chain described here comes from a study of blood T cell repertoires in COVID-19. Trimming cost V 0 bases and J 3 bases; bases outside gene matches: 3. The germline V gene has CDR1 LGHNA and CDR2 YNFKEQ. This CDR3 is 15 amino acids long. The repertoire was sequenced with immunoSEQ multiplex PCR; TCRdb's copy has only in-frame clones and lacks some. Among hundreds of thousands of clones listed, approximately 86% were seen once. The V call is TRBV4-2, the J call TRBJ2-7; 9 nucleotides line up with TRBD2. The specimen sequenced was peripheral blood. The TCR originated in a woman aged 25-40 years who had recovered from COVID-19. The CDR3 is CASSQEWRGGYEQYF. CDR3 DNA: TGTGCCAGCAGCCAAGAATGGCGGGGGGGCTACGAGCAGTACTTC.